These 10 T cell receptor beta chains originate from one sample sequenced in a study of monozygotic twins with inflammatory bowel disease. TCRdb reprocessed the 5' RACE reads and reports one entry per CDR3 protein, with no DNA. Here the sample table reports roughly 200,000 distinct CDR3 sequences. The sequencing input was blood. The receptors originated from a human donor with ulcerative colitis or Crohn's disease, or a healthy co-twin of an affected twin (not recorded which).

This sequence joins TRBV20-1 and TRBJ1-2. The CDR3 has 11 residues. Germline V gene lookup returns CDR1 DFQATT and CDR2 SNEGSKA (reference sequence). CDR3 sequence reads: CSASGVYGFTF.

The chain's CDR3 is CASKSGGARDTQYF. This sequence joins TRBV2 and TRBJ2-3; TCRdb returns TRBD2, unconfirmable since there is no DNA. The length of the CDR3 is 14 residues. In germline, CDR1 is SNHLY, CDR2 FYNNEI. Full variable domain (outside the CDR3, taken from reference TRBV2 and TRBJ2-3): EPEVTQTPSHQVTQMGQEVILRCVPISNHLYFYWYRQILGQKVEFLVSFYNNEISEKSEIFDDQFSVERPDGSNFTLKIRSTKLEDSAMYFCASKSGGARDTQYFGPGTRLTVL.

The chain carries TRBV5-6 and TRBJ1-2. The V gene's germline CDR1 is SGHDT and CDR2 YYEEEE. This CDR3 has 16 residues. CDR3 amino acids: CASSREIGEANYGYTF.

This chain links TRBV13 with TRBJ2-1; TCRdb lists TRBD2, though no DNA is available to test this call. Germline V lookup: CDR1 PRHDT, CDR2 FYEKMQ (reference sequence). The CDR3 contains 14 residues. CDR3 residues: CASSSRTRYNEQFF.

The rearrangement uses TRBV27 and TRBJ2-3; TCRdb designates TRBD1, a call that cannot be tested without DNA. The germline V gene has CDR1 MNHEY and CDR2 SMNVEV (reference sequence). The CDR3 runs 14 residues. The CDR3: CASTWDRGTDTQYF.

The chain combines TRBV5-1 with TRBJ2-2; TCRdb picks TRBD2, but there is no DNA to check that call. Germline CDR1 reads SGHRS; CDR2 reads YFSETQ. The CDR3 runs 16 residues. The CDR3 loop reads CASSLAGGGYTGELFF.

The V and J genes are TRBV6-1 and TRBJ2-4; TCRdb's D gene call, TRBD2, goes unchecked for lack of DNA. The CDR3 is 15 residues long. The germline V gene encodes CDR1 MNHNS and CDR2 SASEGT. The CDR3 loop reads CASTSTDGAKNIQYF.

This chain links TRBV13 with TRBJ2-1. Germline assignment: CDR1 PRHDT and CDR2 FYEKMQ (reference sequence). The CDR3 contains 17 residues. The CDR3 loop reads CASSPRVADFVVYEQFF.

V and J are TRBV5-1 and TRBJ2-1; with no DNA, the TCRdb D assignment of TRBD2 cannot be verified. CDR1 is SGHRS and CDR2 is YFSETQ in the germline V gene. This CDR3 has 16 amino acids. CDR3 region: CASTRWGLADYNEQFF.

J is TRBJ1-2 and V is TRBV7-9; without DNA, the TCRdb call of TRBD1 cannot be checked. Germline CDR1 and CDR2: SEHNR and FQNEAQ (reference sequence). The CDR3 contains 16 residues. The CDR3 loop is CASSLGTVSHNYGYTF.